This passage covers 32 T cell receptor beta chains from one sample sequenced in a study of T cell responses to AZD1222 COVID-19 vaccine. Generated by immunoSEQ multiplex PCR, the TCRdb table keeps only in-frame clones and is missing some. The data show over 150,000 clones, with about nine tenths seen just once and 1.5% held by the top ten. The sequences come from peripheral blood, collected on day 0 of AZD1222 vaccination. The receptors were sampled from an adult in good health.

The J gene is TRBJ1-5, the V gene TRBV6-5, with 8 bases matching TRBD1. Germline V gene lookup returns CDR1 MNHEY and CDR2 SVGAGI. V shed 2 bases and J 5 bases; nucleotides not matched to a gene: 5. The length of the CDR3 is 15 residues. The CDR3 is CASSYAQGEDQPQHF. CDR3 nucleotides: TGTGCCAGCAGTTACGCACAGGGGGAGGATCAGCCCCAGCATTTT.

This chain connects TRBV18 to TRBJ2-5; 7 nucleotides align to TRBD1. CDR3 length: 14 amino acids. The V and J ends lost 0 bases and 6 bases, in that order; junction bases with no gene match: 4. Germline V gene sequence: CDR1 KGHSH, CDR2 LQKENI. CDR3: CASSPPTGTKTQYF. The CDR3 nucleotides read TGTGCCAGCTCACCACCGACAGGGACGAAGACCCAGTACTTC.

This clone was detected only once. The chain links TRBV11-3 to TRBJ1-1; TRBD1 might be the D (5 bases). CDR1 SGHNT and CDR2 YENEEA come from the germline V gene. The V end lost 1 base, the J end lost 1 base, and 7 bases lay between the germline ends. There are 14 residues in the CDR3. Here the CDR3 reads CASSLGGANTEAFF. In DNA, the CDR3 is TGTGCCAGCAGCTTAGGAGGGGCGAACACTGAAGCTTTCTTT. The full variable domain, with the rest looked up from reference TRBV11-3 and TRBJ1-1, is EAGVVQSPRYKIIEKKQPVAFWCNPISGHNTLYWYLQNLGQGPELLIRYENEEAVDDSQLPKDRFSAERLKGVDSTLKIQPAELGDSAVYLCASSLGGANTEAFFGQGTRLTVV.

This clone was recorded only once. This rearrangement joins TRBV3-1 (or the pseudogene TRBV3-2) to TRBJ1-4; 10 bases fit TRBD1. V trimming: 4 bases; J trimming: 10 bases; junction bases outside the gene matches: 9. The length of the CDR3 is 15 residues. Per germline, CDR1 LGHDT and CDR2 YNNKEL (reference sequence). The CDR3, as DNA: TGTGCCAGCAGCCCATGGACAGGGGGTTCGTCAAAACTGTTTTTT. Its translation is CASSPWTGGSSKLFF.

The V gene is TRBV30, the J gene TRBJ2-7; 7 nucleotides match TRBD1. J was trimmed by 3 bases and V by 3 bases; bases with no gene match: 8. CDR3 length equals 14 residues. From germline, CDR1 is GTSNPN and CDR2 SVGIG (reference sequence). CDR3 region: CAWRGMWDSYEQYF. The CDR3 nucleotides read TGTGCCTGGAGGGGTATGTGGGACAGCTACGAGCAGTACTTC.

The chain has TRBV28 and TRBJ1-1; D is uncertain. CDR3 length equals 14 residues. The V gene's germline CDR1 is MDHEN and CDR2 SYDVKM. Between the trimmed V and J ends, which lost 8 bases and 3 bases, there was a span of 16 bases. The CDR3 DNA reads TGTGCCAGCGTCCTGGGCCTCTATTACACTGAAGCTTTCTTT. It specifies CASVLGLYYTEAFF.

The V call is TRBV28, the J call TRBJ1-5, with 7 positions matching TRBD1. This CDR3 region has 13 residues. Germline loops: CDR1 MDHEN, CDR2 SYDVKM. After removal of 7 bases from V and 4 bases from J, the junction contained 4 bases not matched to a gene. In nucleotides, the CDR3 is TGTGCCAGCACTCGGGACAGTAATCAGCCCCAGCATTTT. It encodes CASTRDSNQPQHF.

The rearrangement joins TRBV3-1 (or the pseudogene TRBV3-2) to TRBJ1-2, with D unclear. CDR1 LGHDT and CDR2 YNNKEL come from the germline V gene (reference sequence). V was cut by 3 bases and J by 5 bases, with 7 bases left in between. This CDR3 has 12 residues. The CDR3 region has the DNA TGTGCCAGCAGCCAGGGAGAATATGGCTACACCTTC. It specifies CASSQGEYGYTF.

The chain couples TRBV2 to TRBJ2-7; 7 bases map to TRBD2. The CDR3 is 14 residues long. Germline V gene sequence: CDR1 SNHLY, CDR2 FYNNEI. The trim removed 11 bases at V and 6 bases at J, leaving 16 bases unmatched. As DNA, the CDR3 is TGTGCCTCGGCGGGACTATTTAGTTCGGGCGAGCAGTACTTC. This sequence encodes CASAGLFSSGEQYF.

The CDR3 DNA follows: TGCGCCAGCAGCCAAGATTCAACCATGAGCTATGGCTACACCTTC. Translation gives CASSQDSTMSYGYTF. The rearrangement links TRBV4-3 to TRBJ1-2, with no clear D. The CDR3 is 15 amino acids. The V gene's germline CDR1 is LGHNA and CDR2 YSLEER. V shed 0 bases and J shed 4 bases, with 12 bases lying between them.

The V call is TRBV11-2, the J call TRBJ1-2; D not certain. CDR1 is SGHAT and CDR2 is FQNNGV in the germline V gene. The CDR3 covers 13 residues. V lost 1 base to trimming and J lost 8 bases, with 11 bases between them. CDR3 in DNA: TGTGCCAGCAGCTTAGCAGGACCACGGGGCTACACCTTC. Translating it yields CASSLAGPRGYTF.

This rearrangement joins TRBV30 to TRBJ1-4, with a possible D match to TRBD1 (5 bases). Trimming pared 2 bases from V and 5 bases from J, leaving 18 bases between. Germline V lookup: CDR1 GTSNPN, CDR2 SVGIG (reference sequence). The CDR3 spans 16 residues. The CDR3 here is CAWSTLLKGPNEKLFF. CDR3 in DNA: TGTGCCTGGAGTACCCTTCTAAAGGGACCCAATGAAAAACTGTTTTTT.

V is TRBV7-2 and J is TRBJ1-1; D not certain. Trimming took off 3 bases at V and 11 bases at J, with 16 bases between the two ends. The CDR3 consists of 13 residues. Per the germline V gene, CDR1 is SGHTA and CDR2 is FQGNSA. The chain's CDR3 is CASSFKGRPRAFF. The CDR3 DNA follows: TGTGCCAGCAGCTTCAAGGGCAGGCCTCGGGCTTTCTTT.

This rearrangement joins TRBV9 to TRBJ1-2; the match to TRBD1 covers 9 bases. The CDR3 contains 15 residues. CDR1 and CDR2 from the germline V gene are SGDLS and YYNGEE. With 3 bases clipped from V and 6 bases from J, the junction kept 9 bases outside the gene matches. In DNA, the CDR3 is TGTGCCAGCAGCGCCCGGACAGGGGCACCTCATGGCTACACCTTC. Translation gives CASSARTGAPHGYTF.

V usage is TRBV7-6 and J usage is TRBJ1-3, with no clear D. V lost 3 bases to trimming and J lost 0 bases, with 15 bases between them. CDR1 and CDR2 (germline): SGHVS, FNYEAQ. This CDR3 contains 17 residues. Here the CDR3 reads CASSLLPGTNSGNTIYF. In DNA, the CDR3 is TGTGCCAGCAGCTTGCTCCCGGGCACTAACTCTGGAAACACCATATATTTT. Filled out from reference TRBV7-6 and TRBJ1-3, the complete variable domain reads GAGVSQSPRYKVTKRGQDVALRCDPISGHVSLYWYRQALGQGPEFLTYFNYEAQQDKSGLPNDRFSAERPEGSISTLTIQRTEQRDSAMYRCASSLLPGTNSGNTIYFGEGSWLTVV.

The chain recombines TRBV7-9 with TRBJ2-2; D is unclear. Trimming took off 4 bases at V and 8 bases at J, with 11 bases between the two ends. Germline V CDR1 and CDR2: SEHNR, FQNEAQ (reference sequence). This CDR3 has 13 residues. Written as DNA, the CDR3 is TGTGCCAGCAGCTCCTTAGTGGTGGGGGAGCTGTTTTTT. This encodes CASSSLVVGELFF.

This clone was detected only once. The V and J genes are TRBV28 and TRBJ2-4, with unresolved D. V was shortened by 6 bases and J by 0 bases, with 9 bases between the two germline ends. Germline CDR1 is MDHEN and CDR2 is SYDVKM. There are 14 residues in the CDR3. CDR3 sequence: CASSPIIAKNIQYF. The CDR3 DNA reads TGTGCCAGCAGCCCAATAATAGCCAAAAACATTCAGTACTTC.

The chain uses TRBV5-6 and TRBJ2-7; D not resolved. The germline CDR1 and CDR2 sequences are SGHDT and YYEEEE. CDR3 length equals 15 residues. V gave up 3 bases and J gave up 0 bases, with 13 bases separating them. The CDR3, as DNA: TGTGCCAGCAGCTCCACGGGCTTGAGCTCCTACGAGCAGTACTTC. Residues: CASSSTGLSSYEQYF. Using reference TRBV5-6 and TRBJ2-7 for the parts outside the CDR3, the full variable domain is DAGVTQSPTHLIKTRGQQVTLRCSPKSGHDTVSWYQQALGQGPQFIFQYYEEEERQRGNFPDRFSGHQFPNYSSELNVNALLLGDSALYLCASSSTGLSSYEQYFGPGTRLTVT.

The CDR3 DNA reads TGTGCCACTCGCGGGACAGGGACTTATAATGAGCAGTTCTTC. This codes for CATRGTGTYNEQFF. The gene calls are TRBV27 and TRBJ2-1; 9 nucleotides line up with TRBD1. J lost 7 bases, V lost 10 bases, and 11 bases had no gene match. The CDR3 is 14 residues long. The germline V gene has CDR1 MNHEY and CDR2 SMNVEV (reference sequence).

The V and J genes are TRBV7-2 and TRBJ2-7; the match to TRBD1 covers 8 bases. The CDR3 runs 15 residues. With V trimmed by 5 bases and J by 7 bases, 13 bases remained unmatched. The germline V gene has CDR1 SGHTA and CDR2 FQGNSA. This CDR3 is CASSLLTGVTREQYF. CDR3 bases: TGTGCCAGCAGCCTACTGACAGGGGTTACGAGGGAGCAGTACTTC.

The rearrangement joins TRBV11-2 to TRBJ2-6; the match to TRBD2 covers 7 bases. CDR1 is SGHAT, CDR2 FQNNGV, per germline. Losses at the gene ends were 5 bases for V and 4 bases for J; bases not matched to a gene: 11. The CDR3 is made up of 17 amino acids. The CDR3 here is CASSPGGWESGANVLTF. DNA of the CDR3: TGTGCCAGCAGCCCCGGGGGGTGGGAGTCCGGGGCCAACGTCCTGACTTTC.

This chain links TRBV6-6 with TRBJ2-7; D gene ambiguous. V was pared by 6 bases and J by 1 base, with 19 bases between. Looked up from germline, CDR1 is MNHNY and CDR2 is SVGAGI (reference sequence). The CDR3 consists of 16 residues. CDR3 DNA sequence: TGTGCCAGCAGCTGGGATCGGGTCGGCAGGTCCTACGAGCAGTACTTC. It translates to CASSWDRVGRSYEQYF.

The V gene is TRBV9, the J gene TRBJ2-3; D is uncertain. V lost 4 bases, J lost 5 bases, and 17 bases lay in between. The germline gives CDR1 SGDLS, CDR2 YYNGEE. CDR3 length: 15 residues. CDR3 residues: CASSPEGSFKDTQYF. The CDR3, as DNA: TGTGCCAGCAGCCCAGAAGGATCCTTTAAAGATACGCAGTATTTT.

J is TRBJ1-1 and V is TRBV19, with a weak D call TRBD1 (6 bases). The CDR3 covers 15 residues. Between the trimmed V and J ends, which lost 3 bases and 6 bases, there was a span of 17 bases. The germline gives CDR1 LNHDA, CDR2 SQIVND (reference sequence). The CDR3, as DNA: TGTGCCAGTAGTATCAGGAGGGGGGCGATGGCTGAAGCTTTCTTT. This codes for CASSIRRGAMAEAFF.

This sequence joins TRBV28 and TRBJ2-1, with 13 nucleotides matching TRBD2. The CDR3 spans 15 residues. V lost 5 bases and J lost 7; bases outside the gene matches: 5. The germline CDR1 and CDR2 sequences are MDHEN and SYDVKM. The CDR3 nucleotides are TGTGCCAGCAGTCCTCGGACTAGCGGGGGTAATGAGCAGTTCTTC. Amino acid sequence: CASSPRTSGGNEQFF.

The V gene is TRBV18, the J gene TRBJ1-2, with D maybe TRBD1 (5 bases). CDR3 length: 16 residues. V was clipped by 2 bases and J by 5 bases, with 18 bases between them. Looked up from germline, CDR1 is KGHSH and CDR2 is LQKENI. CDR3 DNA sequence: TGTGCCAGCTCACCAAATTCTGACAGTTCTGGGTATGGCTACACCTTC. Encoded protein: CASSPNSDSSGYGYTF.

The rearrangement links TRBV28 to TRBJ1-6, with a tentative D call TRBD1 (5 bases). The germline V gene has CDR1 MDHEN and CDR2 SYDVKM. The CDR3 has 18 amino acids. The V and J ends lost 7 bases and 0 bases respectively, with 19 bases between them. The chain's CDR3 is CASIFPGPKSSYNSPLHF. The CDR3 nucleotides are TGTGCCAGCATCTTTCCGGGACCAAAGAGCTCCTATAATTCACCCCTCCACTTT.

The rearrangement links TRBV3-1 (or the pseudogene TRBV3-2) to TRBJ2-7, with TRBD2 identical over 8 bases. Trimming cost V 1 base and J 2 bases; bases outside gene matches: 4. Germline values: CDR1 LGHDT, CDR2 YNNKEL (reference sequence). The CDR3 spans 15 residues. The DNA for the CDR3 is TGTGCCAGCAGCCAAGCTTCGGGGGGGCCCTACGAGCAGTACTTC. Protein: CASSQASGGPYEQYF.

This clone appeared a few times. This sequence joins TRBV6-6 and TRBJ2-2; D is perhaps TRBD2 (6 bases). This CDR3 spans 14 amino acids. Germline V gives CDR1 MNHNY, CDR2 SVGAGI (reference sequence). V gave up 4 bases and J gave up 6 bases, with 12 bases separating them. The CDR3 protein is CASSSLAPAGELFF. In DNA form, the CDR3 reads TGTGCCAGCAGTTCACTAGCCCCAGCCGGGGAGCTGTTTTTT.

The genes are TRBV7-9 and TRBJ1-2, with TRBD1 matching over 7 bases. The CDR3 is 14 amino acids. Losses at the gene ends were 1 base for V and 3 bases for J; bases not matched to a gene: 2. Germline CDR1 SEHNR, CDR2 FQNEAQ (reference sequence). The CDR3 DNA follows: TGTGCCAGCAGCTTAGTAACAGGGGACTATGGCTACACCTTC. This gives the protein CASSLVTGDYGYTF. Looking up the rest from reference TRBV7-9 and TRBJ1-2 gives the full variable domain: DTGVSQNPRHKITKRGQNVTFRCDPISEHNRLYWYRQTLGQGPEFLTYFQNEAQLEKSRLLSDRFSAERPKGSFSTLEIQRTEQGDSAMYLCASSLVTGDYGYTFGSGTRLTVV.

The J gene is TRBJ2-5, the V gene TRBV7-9; perhaps TRBD1 as D (6 bases). This CDR3 is 15 amino acids long. From germline, CDR1 is SEHNR and CDR2 FQNEAQ (reference sequence). Trimming stripped 1 base from V and 4 bases from J, with 13 bases between. The CDR3 loop is CASSLVVGGGETQYF. The CDR3 bases are TGTGCCAGCAGCTTAGTGGTTGGGGGCGGAGAGACCCAGTACTTC.

The sample holds one count of this clone. The chain recombines TRBV5-1 with TRBJ2-3; unclear D gene. The germline CDR1 and CDR2 sequences are SGHRS and YFSETQ. CDR3 size: 14 residues. The ends were cut back, 7 bases at V and 1 base at J, with 13 bases in the middle. Here the CDR3 DNA reads TGCGCCAGCCAAGACGGTGGACGCACAGATACGCAGTATTTT. Translating it yields CASQDGGRTDTQYF.